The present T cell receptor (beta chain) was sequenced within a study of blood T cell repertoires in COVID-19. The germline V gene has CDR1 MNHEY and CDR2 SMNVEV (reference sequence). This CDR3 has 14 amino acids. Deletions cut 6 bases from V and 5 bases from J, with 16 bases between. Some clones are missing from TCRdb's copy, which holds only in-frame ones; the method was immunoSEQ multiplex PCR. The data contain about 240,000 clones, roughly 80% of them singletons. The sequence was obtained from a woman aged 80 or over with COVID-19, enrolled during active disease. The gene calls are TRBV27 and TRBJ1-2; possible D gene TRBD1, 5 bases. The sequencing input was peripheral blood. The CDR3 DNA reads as TGTGCCAGCAGCCGGTCGGGGGGGATATATGGCTACACCTTC. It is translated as CASSRSGGIYGYTF.